The rows below give T cell receptor beta chains drawn from one sample of a study of T cell responses to AZD1222 COVID-19 vaccine. The data were produced by immunoSEQ multiplex PCR, yet TCRdb's version contains in-frame clones alone and is incomplete. The table includes 95,000 to 100,000 clones, about 88% detected once. Sequenced here: peripheral blood, sampled on day 0 of AZD1222 vaccination. All receptors derive from an adult in good health. Both conserved end residues are part of each CDR3. Each record gives: V gene, J gene, D gene, clone size, CDR3 protein, CDR3 DNA. D genes are given only for firm matches. Some rows mark clone size as missing; the rest say once, few, many or name a class of expanded clone.

TRBV7-6	TRBJ2-7	TRBD1	-	CASSLTGTEPYEQYF	TGTGCCAGCAGCTTAACTGGGACAGAACCTTACGAGCAGTACTTC
TRBV28	TRBJ1-3	-	-	CASTQSPRGYGNTIYF	TGTGCCAGCACGCAATCTCCGAGGGGGTACGGAAACACCATATATTTT
TRBV7-2	TRBJ1-2	-	-	CASSPDSNYGYTF	TGTGCCAGCAGCCCAGACAGTAACTATGGCTACACCTTC
TRBV6-1	TRBJ1-2	-	-	CASSELRTAYGYTF	TGTGCCAGCAGTGAATTGCGGACAGCCTATGGCTACACCTTC
TRBV10-3	TRBJ2-1	-	-	CAISVGGPYNEQFF	TGTGCCATCAGTGTAGGGGGGCCCTACAATGAGCAGTTCTTC
TRBV4-1	TRBJ1-1	-	-	CASSPTTRNTEAFF	TGCGCCAGCAGCCCGACAACCCGGAACACTGAAGCTTTCTTT
TRBV7-2	TRBJ1-3	-	-	CASSTPGNTIYF	TGTGCCAGCAGTACCCCTGGAAACACCATATATTTT
TRBV25-1	TRBJ1-1	-	few	CASSASVSTEAFF	TGTGCCAGCAGTGCCTCAGTAAGCACTGAAGCTTTCTTT
TRBV2	TRBJ1-6	-	-	CASSGLDYNSPLHF	TGTGCCAGCAGTGGCCTGGACTATAATTCACCCCTCCACTTT
TRBV5-1	TRBJ2-1	TRBD2	once	CASSSQGLAGGPSYNEQFF	TGCGCCAGCAGCTCCCAAGGACTAGCGGGAGGGCCATCCTACAATGAGCAGTTCTTC
TRBV9	TRBJ1-2	TRBD1	-	CASSTGQGAYGYTF	TGTGCCAGCAGCACGGGACAGGGGGCTTATGGCTACACCTTC
TRBV6-2/TRBV6-3	TRBJ1-6	TRBD1	-	CASSRDSKNSPLHF	TGTGCCAGCAGCCGGGACAGCAAAAATTCACCCCTCCACTTT
TRBV5-3	TRBJ1-1	TRBD1	-	CATPRANRGSGTEAFF	TGTGCCACCCCTCGGGCCAACAGGGGCTCGGGGACTGAAGCTTTCTTT
TRBV10-1	TRBJ1-6	-	-	CASRLGLGHSNSPLHF	TGCGCCAGCAGGTTAGGGTTAGGACACTCTAATTCACCCCTCCACTTT
TRBV5-6	TRBJ1-2	-	-	CASSLGIGDLNYGYTF	TGTGCCAGCAGCTTGGGTATAGGAGATCTCAACTATGGCTACACCTTC
TRBV9	TRBJ2-1	TRBD2	-	CASSVGGGRNNEQFF	TGTGCCAGCAGCGTAGGAGGCGGGAGAAACAATGAGCAGTTCTTC
TRBV9	TRBJ1-3	-	-	CASSVDGSGNTIYF	TGTGCCAGCAGCGTAGACGGGAGTGGAAACACCATATATTTT
TRBV29-1	TRBJ2-1	-	-	CSVDTGGGAARSYNEQFF	TGCAGCGTTGATACGGGCGGGGGCGCCGCCCGCTCCTACAATGAGCAGTTCTTC
TRBV7-2	TRBJ2-7	-	-	CASRHPGRATYEQYF	TGTGCCAGCAGGCACCCCGGCAGGGCAACCTACGAGCAGTACTTC
TRBV9	TRBJ1-1	-	-	CASSVARGLNTEAFF	TGTGCCAGCAGCGTAGCTCGGGGGCTGAACACTGAAGCTTTCTTT
TRBV6-1	TRBJ2-5	TRBD1	-	CASSATRTGRETQYF	TGTGCCAGCAGTGCCACCAGGACAGGGAGGGAGACCCAGTACTTC
TRBV28	TRBJ2-7	TRBD2	-	CASSLSLRLAGGSAYEQYF	TGTGCCAGCAGTTTATCCCTCCGCCTAGCGGGAGGGTCAGCCTACGAGCAGTACTTC
TRBV12-5	TRBJ2-5	-	-	CASGLAGYQETQYF	TGTGCTAGTGGTTTGGCAGGTTACCAAGAGACCCAGTACTTC
TRBV7-9	TRBJ2-3	TRBD1	-	CASSRNRGLGDTQYF	TGTGCCAGCAGCCGTAACAGGGGGTTAGGAGATACGCAGTATTTT
TRBV5-4	TRBJ2-7	TRBD2	-	CASSLREGVREQYF	TGTGCCAGCAGCTTGCGGGAGGGGGTTCGGGAGCAGTACTTC
TRBV5-1	TRBJ2-5	TRBD2	-	CASSPGTLAGGRETQYF	TGCGCCAGCAGCCCCGGTACACTAGCGGGAGGGAGGGAGACCCAGTACTTC
TRBV5-1	TRBJ2-7	-	-	CASTDSFAYEQYF	TGCGCCAGCACGGACAGCTTCGCCTACGAGCAGTACTTC
TRBV11-2	TRBJ2-7	TRBD2	-	CASSRGGSQYF	TGTGCCAGCAGCCGGGGGGGTTCGCAGTACTTC
TRBV9	TRBJ1-6	-	-	CASSLSEAQGGTSPLHF	TGTGCCAGCAGCCTCTCAGAGGCACAGGGTGGTACTTCACCCCTCCACTTT
TRBV7-2	TRBJ1-3	-	few	CASSPEGTDLSGNTIYF	TGTGCCAGCAGCCCAGAGGGTACAGATCTCTCTGGAAACACCATATATTTT
TRBV9	TRBJ2-1	TRBD2	-	CASSPRSSGRGNEQFF	TGTGCCAGCAGCCCCCGTTCTAGCGGGAGGGGAAATGAGCAGTTCTTC
TRBV7-7	TRBJ2-5	-	-	CASSLTFQETQYF	TGTGCCAGCAGCTTGACATTCCAAGAGACCCAGTACTTC
TRBV6-5	TRBJ2-2	TRBD1	-	CASRTTGDTGELFF	TGTGCCAGCAGAACGACAGGGGACACCGGGGAGCTGTTTTTT
TRBV6-1	TRBJ2-7	-	-	CASSEPGYEQYF	TGTGCCAGCAGTGAACCGGGGTACGAGCAGTACTTC
TRBV7-8	TRBJ1-5	TRBD1	-	CASSITLRGTVSNQPQHF	TGTGCCAGCAGCATCACTCTTCGTGGGACAGTGAGCAATCAGCCCCAGCATTTT
TRBV24-1	TRBJ2-1	-	-	CATSASSRSEQFF	TGTGCCACCAGTGCATCTTCCCGAAGTGAGCAGTTCTTC
TRBV2	TRBJ2-1	-	-	CASSAGYSTHEQFF	TGTGCCAGCAGTGCAGGGTATTCAACCCATGAGCAGTTCTTC
TRBV7-9	TRBJ1-4	TRBD1	-	CASSSAGGQENEKLFF	TGTGCCAGCAGCTCTGCGGGGGGACAGGAAAATGAAAAACTGTTTTTT
TRBV21-1	TRBJ2-2	-	-	CASTPTGNTGELFF	TGTGCCAGCACCCCGACAGGGAACACCGGGGAGCTGTTTTTT
TRBV11-2	TRBJ1-6	-	-	CASSFGASNSPLHF	TGTGCCAGCAGCTTTGGGGCCTCTAATTCACCCCTCCACTTT
TRBV27	TRBJ1-2	-	-	CASSSGQHYGYTF	TGTGCCAGCAGTTCCGGACAGCACTATGGCTACACCTTC
TRBV6-2/TRBV6-3	TRBJ2-7	-	-	CASSYSESSYRKTGQYF	TGTGCCAGCAGTTACTCGGAATCTAGTTACCGAAAGACGGGGCAGTACTTC
TRBV30	TRBJ2-7	-	-	CAWTGTYEQYF	TGTGCCTGGACGGGGACCTACGAGCAGTACTTC
TRBV12-3/TRBV12-4	TRBJ1-2	-	-	CASTRDRYSGYTF	TGTGCCAGCACCCGAGACAGGTACTCTGGCTACACCTTC
TRBV5-1	TRBJ1-5	-	-	CASSLDSNSGQPQHF	TGCGCCAGCAGCTTGGATTCGAACAGCGGTCAGCCCCAGCATTTT
TRBV3-1/TRBV3-2	TRBJ1-3	-	-	CASSQVLVGHSGNTIYF	TGTGCCAGCAGCCAAGTTTTGGTCGGTCACTCTGGAAACACCATATATTTT
TRBV7-9	TRBJ2-3	-	-	CASGRETDTQYF	TGTGCCAGCGGTCGTGAGACAGATACGCAGTATTTT
TRBV7-9	TRBJ1-3	-	-	CASSATGSGNTIYF	TGTGCCAGCAGCGCTACAGGCTCTGGAAACACCATATATTTT
TRBV6-2/TRBV6-3	TRBJ2-1	TRBD2	-	CASSRSGGNEQFF	TGTGCCAGCAGTAGAAGCGGGGGAAACGAGCAGTTCTTC